This TCR beta chain was captured in a study of OX40 agonist ivuxolimab in advanced cancers. Clones were sequenced by immunoSEQ multiplex PCR, and TCRdb holds only the in-frame ones, with some missing. Of 49,000 or so clones listed, roughly 88% are singletons. From germline, CDR1 is MDHEN and CDR2 SYDVKM. V dropped 11 bases and J dropped 3; count of bases not matched to a gene: 6. The CDR3 totals 12 residues. Sequencing used CD4+ or CD8+ T cells sorted from blood, obtained in a trial of the OX40 agonist ivuxolimab. The J gene is TRBJ2-5, the V gene TRBV28; TRBD2 matches 7 bases. The clonotype comes from an adult with an advanced solid tumor such as melanoma, head and neck, liver or kidney cancer. CDR3 sequence: CALGGGKETQYF. DNA for the CDR3: TGTGCCCTTGGGGGGGGTAAAGAGACCCAGTACTTC.